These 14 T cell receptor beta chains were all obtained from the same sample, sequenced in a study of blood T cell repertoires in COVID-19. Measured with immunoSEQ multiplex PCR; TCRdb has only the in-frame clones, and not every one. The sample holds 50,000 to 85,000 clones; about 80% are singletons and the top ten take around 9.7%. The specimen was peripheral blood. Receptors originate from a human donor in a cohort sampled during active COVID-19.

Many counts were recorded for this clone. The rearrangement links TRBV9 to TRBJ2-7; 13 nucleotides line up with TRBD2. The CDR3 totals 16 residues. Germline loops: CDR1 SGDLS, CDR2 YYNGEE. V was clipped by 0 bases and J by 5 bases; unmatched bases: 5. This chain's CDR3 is CASSVARTSGSHEQYF. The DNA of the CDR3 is TGTGCCAGCAGCGTAGCCAGGACTAGCGGGAGCCACGAGCAGTACTTC.

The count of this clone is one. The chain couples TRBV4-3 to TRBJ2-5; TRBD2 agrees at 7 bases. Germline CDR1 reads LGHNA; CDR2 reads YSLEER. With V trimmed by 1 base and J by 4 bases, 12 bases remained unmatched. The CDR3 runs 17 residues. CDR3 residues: CASSQAVRRREGETQYF. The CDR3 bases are TGCGCCAGCAGCCAAGCAGTTAGACGAAGGGAGGGAGAGACCCAGTACTTC.

The CDR3 nucleotides read TGTGCCAGCAGCTTAAGCCCCACTAACACTGAAGCTTTCTTT. This translates into CASSLSPTNTEAFF. This chain joins TRBV7-2 and TRBJ1-1; D is unresolved. Germline assignment: CDR1 SGHTA and CDR2 FQGNSA. CDR3 length equals 14 residues. V dropped 2 bases and J dropped 2 bases, with 9 bases sitting between them.

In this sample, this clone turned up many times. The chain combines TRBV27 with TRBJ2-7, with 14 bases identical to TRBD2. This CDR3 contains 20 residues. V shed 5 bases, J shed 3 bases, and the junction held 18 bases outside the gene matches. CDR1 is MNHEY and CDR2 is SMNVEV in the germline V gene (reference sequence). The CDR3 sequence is CASSPWTSGRTRIAHYEQYF. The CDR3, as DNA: TGTGCCAGCAGTCCATGGACTAGCGGGAGGACCCGAATCGCCCACTACGAGCAGTACTTC.

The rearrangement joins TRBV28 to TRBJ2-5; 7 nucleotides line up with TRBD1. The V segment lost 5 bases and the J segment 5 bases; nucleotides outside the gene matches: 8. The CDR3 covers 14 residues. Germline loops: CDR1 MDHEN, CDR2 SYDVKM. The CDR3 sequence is CASSPYGQEETQYF. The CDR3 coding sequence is TGTGCCAGCAGTCCTTATGGACAGGAGGAGACCCAGTACTTC.

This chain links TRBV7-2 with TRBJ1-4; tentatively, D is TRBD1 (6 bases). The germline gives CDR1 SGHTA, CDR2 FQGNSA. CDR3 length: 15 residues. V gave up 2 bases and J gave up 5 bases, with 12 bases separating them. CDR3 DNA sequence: TGTGCCAGCAGCTTACGCGGGGGCCCAAATGAAAAACTGTTTTTT. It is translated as CASSLRGGPNEKLFF.

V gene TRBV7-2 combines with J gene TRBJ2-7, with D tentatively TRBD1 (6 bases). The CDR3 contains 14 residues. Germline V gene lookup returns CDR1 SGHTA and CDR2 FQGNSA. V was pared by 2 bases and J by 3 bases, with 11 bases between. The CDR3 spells CASSLNTGSYEQYF. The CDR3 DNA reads TGTGCCAGCAGCTTAAACACAGGGAGCTACGAGCAGTACTTC.

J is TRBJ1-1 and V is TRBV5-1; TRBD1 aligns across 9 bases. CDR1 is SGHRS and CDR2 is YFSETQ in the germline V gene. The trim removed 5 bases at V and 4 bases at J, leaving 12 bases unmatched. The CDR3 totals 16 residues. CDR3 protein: CASSREGQGLVTEAFF. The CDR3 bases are TGCGCCAGCAGTAGGGAGGGACAGGGATTAGTCACTGAAGCTTTCTTT.

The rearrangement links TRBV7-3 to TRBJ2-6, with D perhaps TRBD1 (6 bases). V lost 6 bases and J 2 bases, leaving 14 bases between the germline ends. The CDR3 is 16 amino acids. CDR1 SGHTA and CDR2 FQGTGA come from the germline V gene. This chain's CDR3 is CASRTRGGTGANVLTF. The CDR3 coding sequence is TGTGCCAGCAGGACCCGAGGGGGAACTGGGGCCAACGTCCTGACTTTC.

CDR3 amino acids: CASFGGDNEQFF. As DNA, the CDR3 is TGTGCCAGCTTCGGCGGGGACAATGAGCAGTTCTTC. The V and J genes are TRBV6-5 and TRBJ2-1, with D perhaps TRBD2 (6 bases). The V and J ends lost 8 bases and 5 bases respectively, with 10 bases between them. This CDR3 is built from 12 residues. Germline V gene lookup returns CDR1 MNHEY and CDR2 SVGAGI.

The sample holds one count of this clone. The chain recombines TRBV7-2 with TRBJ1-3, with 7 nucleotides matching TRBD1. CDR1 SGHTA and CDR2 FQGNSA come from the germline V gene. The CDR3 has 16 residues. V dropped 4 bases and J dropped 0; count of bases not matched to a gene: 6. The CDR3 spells CASSYRQGYSGNTIYF. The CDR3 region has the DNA TGTGCCAGCAGCTACCGACAGGGATACTCTGGAAACACCATATATTTT.

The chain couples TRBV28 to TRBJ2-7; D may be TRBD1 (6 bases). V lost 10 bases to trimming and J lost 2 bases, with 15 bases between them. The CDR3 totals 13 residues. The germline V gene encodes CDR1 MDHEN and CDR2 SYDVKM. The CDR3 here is CAILRAGAYEQYF. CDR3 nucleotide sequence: TGTGCCATTTTGCGGGCAGGGGCCTACGAGCAGTACTTC. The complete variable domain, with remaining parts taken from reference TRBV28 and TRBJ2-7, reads DVKVTQSSRYLVKRTGEKVFLECVQDMDHENMFWYRQDPGLGLRLIYFSYDVKMKEKGDIPEGYSVSREKKERFSLILESASTNQTSMYLCAILRAGAYEQYFGPGTRLTVT.

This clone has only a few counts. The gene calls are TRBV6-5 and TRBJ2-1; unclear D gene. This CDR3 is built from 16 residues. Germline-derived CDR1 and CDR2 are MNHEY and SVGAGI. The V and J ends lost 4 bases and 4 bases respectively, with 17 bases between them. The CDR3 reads CASSLEPYPMYNEQFF. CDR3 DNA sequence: TGTGCCAGCAGTTTAGAACCCTACCCGATGTACAATGAGCAGTTCTTC.

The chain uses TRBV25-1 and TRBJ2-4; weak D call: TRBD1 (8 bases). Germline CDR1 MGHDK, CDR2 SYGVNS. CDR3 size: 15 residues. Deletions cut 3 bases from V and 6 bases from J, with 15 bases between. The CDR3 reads CASSEGGTGRNIQYF. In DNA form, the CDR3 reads TGTGCCAGCAGTGAGGGGGGGACAGGTAGAAACATTCAGTACTTC.